The 8 T cell receptor beta chains in this list originate from one sample, sequenced in a study of T cell clonotyping in hematopoietic cell transplantation (dated by TCRdb to the early 2020s). Libraries were constructed by the immunoSEQ multiplex PCR assay. Here the immuneACCESS table is served through TCRdb, limited to in-frame sequences with V and J called. Missing clones are a known gap in these copies; in checked studies unresolved V genes cover under half, and the rest lacks a known reason. The sample table holds approximately 20,000 clones, of which under 85% were seen once. The top ten clones comprise around 15% of the sample. The specimen sequenced was peripheral blood mononuclear cells. The receptors originated from a man in his 60s in good health. Some clones in this sample may be carry-over from other donors' samples.

This clone is medium-sized (0.01 to 0.1%) in the sample. This sequence joins TRBV4-2 and TRBJ2-7, with TRBD1 matching over 7 bases. The junction had 2 bases not matched to a gene; V was cut back by 3 bases and J by 0 bases. CDR1 LGHNA and CDR2 YNFKEQ come from the germline V gene. This CDR3 spans 14 amino acids. The CDR3 loop is CASSQGTVSYEQYF. The CDR3 DNA reads as TGTGCCAGCAGCCAGGGGACAGTCTCCTACGAGCAGTACTTC.

V is TRBV7-6 and J is TRBJ1-5; no definite D call. This CDR3 region has 13 residues. The ends were cut back, 5 bases at V and 5 bases at J, with 10 bases in the middle. From germline, CDR1 is SGHVS and CDR2 FNYEAQ. DNA of the CDR3: TGTGCCAGCAGCGCGAACGGGGATCAGCCCCAGCATTTT. Its protein is CASSANGDQPQHF.

This rearrangement joins TRBV19 to TRBJ2-5, with D uncertain. V lost 1 base and J 6 bases, leaving 12 bases between the germline ends. From germline, CDR1 is LNHDA and CDR2 SQIVND (reference sequence). The CDR3 is made up of 14 amino acids. CDR3 sequence reads: CASSIGDSDKTQYF. CDR3 DNA sequence: TGTGCCAGTAGTATAGGAGATTCCGACAAGACCCAGTACTTC.

The rearrangement links TRBV5-6 to TRBJ2-7, with D possibly being TRBD1 (6 bases). The CDR3 runs to 15 residues. The germline CDR1 and CDR2 sequences are SGHDT and YYEEEE. Between the trimmed V and J ends, which lost 0 bases and 6 bases, there was a span of 16 bases. Here the CDR3 DNA reads TGTGCCAGCAGCTTGGTAGGGGGTCTGGCGGGCGAGCAGTACTTC. This sequence encodes CASSLVGGLAGEQYF.

The chain links TRBV7-2 to TRBJ2-1, with 9 bases lining up with TRBD2. The CDR3 runs to 20 residues. Per the germline V gene, CDR1 is SGHTA and CDR2 is FQGNSA. J lost 7 bases, V lost 4 bases, and 23 bases had no gene match. CDR3 region: CASSSAQLRTSATLKNEQFF. The CDR3 DNA follows: TGTGCCAGCAGCTCAGCACAACTCAGGACTAGCGCAACCCTAAAGAATGAGCAGTTCTTC.

The chain recombines TRBV29-1 with TRBJ2-5; 8 bases map to TRBD1. Trimming cost V 8 bases and J 9 bases; bases outside gene matches: 8. This CDR3 has 11 amino acids. The germline gives CDR1 SQVTM, CDR2 ANQGSEA. DNA of the CDR3: TGCAGCATATGGGGACAGGAGGCCCAGTACTTC. Translated, it gives CSIWGQEAQYF.

The chain recombines TRBV5-1 with TRBJ2-3, with TRBD2 identical over 10 bases. This CDR3 spans 15 amino acids. Germline V gene sequence: CDR1 SGHRS, CDR2 YFSETQ. The V segment lost 4 bases and the J segment 3 bases; nucleotides outside the gene matches: 5. The CDR3 protein is CASSTGLATTDTQYF. CDR3 coding DNA: TGCGCCAGCAGCACGGGACTAGCGACAACAGATACGCAGTATTTT.

In regard to this clone: An end of the junction differs from the germline gene, which may be a read error. The rearrangement joins TRBV19 to TRBJ2-7; a weak D match, TRBD1 (6 bases). CDR3 size: 13 residues. Germline CDR1 LNHDA, CDR2 SQIVND (reference sequence). CDR3 nucleotide sequence: TGCGCCAGTAGTATAGGAACAGGGACCGAGCAGTACTTC. Protein product: CASSIGTGTEQYF.